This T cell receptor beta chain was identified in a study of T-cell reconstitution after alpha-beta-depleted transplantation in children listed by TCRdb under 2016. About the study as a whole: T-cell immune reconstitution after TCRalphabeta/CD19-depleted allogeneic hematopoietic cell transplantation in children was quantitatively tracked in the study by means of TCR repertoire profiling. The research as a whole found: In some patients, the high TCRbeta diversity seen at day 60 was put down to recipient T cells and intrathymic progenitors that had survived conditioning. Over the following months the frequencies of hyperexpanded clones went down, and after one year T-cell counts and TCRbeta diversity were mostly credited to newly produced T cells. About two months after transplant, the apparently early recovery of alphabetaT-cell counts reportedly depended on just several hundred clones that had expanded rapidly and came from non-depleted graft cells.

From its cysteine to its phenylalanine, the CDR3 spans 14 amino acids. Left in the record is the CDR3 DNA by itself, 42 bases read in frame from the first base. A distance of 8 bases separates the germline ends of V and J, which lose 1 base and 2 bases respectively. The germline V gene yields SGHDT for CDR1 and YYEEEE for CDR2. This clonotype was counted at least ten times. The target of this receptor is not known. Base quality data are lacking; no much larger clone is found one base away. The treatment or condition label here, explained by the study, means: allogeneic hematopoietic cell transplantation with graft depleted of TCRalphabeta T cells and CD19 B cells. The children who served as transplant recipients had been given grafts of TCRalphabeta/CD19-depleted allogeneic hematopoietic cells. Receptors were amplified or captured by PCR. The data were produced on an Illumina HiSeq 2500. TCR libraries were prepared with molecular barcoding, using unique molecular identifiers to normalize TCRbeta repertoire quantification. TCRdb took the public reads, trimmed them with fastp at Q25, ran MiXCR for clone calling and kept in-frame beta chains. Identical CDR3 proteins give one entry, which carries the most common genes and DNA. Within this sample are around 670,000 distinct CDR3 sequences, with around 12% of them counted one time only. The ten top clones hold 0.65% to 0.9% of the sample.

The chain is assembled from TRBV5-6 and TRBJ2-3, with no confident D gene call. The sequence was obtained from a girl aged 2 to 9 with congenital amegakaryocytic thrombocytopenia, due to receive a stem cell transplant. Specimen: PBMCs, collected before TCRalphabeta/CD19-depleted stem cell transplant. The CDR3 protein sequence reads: CASSLFQITDTQYF. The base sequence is TGTGCCAGCAGCTTGTTCCAGATCACAGATACGCAGTATTTT.